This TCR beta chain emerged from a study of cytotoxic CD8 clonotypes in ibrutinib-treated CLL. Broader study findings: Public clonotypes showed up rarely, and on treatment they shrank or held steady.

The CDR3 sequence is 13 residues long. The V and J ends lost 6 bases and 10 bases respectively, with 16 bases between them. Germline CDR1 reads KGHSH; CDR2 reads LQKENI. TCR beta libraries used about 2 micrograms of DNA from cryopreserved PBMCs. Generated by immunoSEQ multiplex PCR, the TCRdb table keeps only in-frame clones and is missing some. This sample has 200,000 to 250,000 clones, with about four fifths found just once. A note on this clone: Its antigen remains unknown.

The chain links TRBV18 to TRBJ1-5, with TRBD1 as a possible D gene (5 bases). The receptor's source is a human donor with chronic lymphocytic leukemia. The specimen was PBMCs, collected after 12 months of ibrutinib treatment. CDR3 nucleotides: TGTGCCAGCTCCCTTGACAGTCCCCGACCCCAGCATTTT. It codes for CASSLDSPRPQHF.